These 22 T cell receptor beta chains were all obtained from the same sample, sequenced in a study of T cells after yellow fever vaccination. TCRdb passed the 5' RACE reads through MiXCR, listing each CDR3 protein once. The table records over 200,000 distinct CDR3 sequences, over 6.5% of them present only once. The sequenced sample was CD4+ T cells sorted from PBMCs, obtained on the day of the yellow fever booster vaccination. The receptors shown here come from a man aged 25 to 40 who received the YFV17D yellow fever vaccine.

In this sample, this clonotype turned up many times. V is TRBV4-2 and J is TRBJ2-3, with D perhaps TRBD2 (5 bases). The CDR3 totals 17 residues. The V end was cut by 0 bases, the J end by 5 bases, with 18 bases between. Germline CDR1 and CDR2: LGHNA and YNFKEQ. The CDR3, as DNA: TGTGCCAGCAGCCAAGAGGGCCCCGGCAGCCGGGGAGATACGCAGTATTTT. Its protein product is CASSQEGPGSRGDTQYF.

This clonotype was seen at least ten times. CDR3 coding DNA: TGCGCCAGCAGCACCGGGACTAGCGGGACCCAGTTCTTC. Residues: CASSTGTSGTQFF. The chain is built from TRBV5-1 and TRBJ2-1, with TRBD2 matching 13 bases. This CDR3 has 13 amino acids. Germline CDR1 is SGHRS and CDR2 is YFSETQ. After removal of 4 bases from V and 13 bases from J, the junction contained 5 bases not matched to a gene.

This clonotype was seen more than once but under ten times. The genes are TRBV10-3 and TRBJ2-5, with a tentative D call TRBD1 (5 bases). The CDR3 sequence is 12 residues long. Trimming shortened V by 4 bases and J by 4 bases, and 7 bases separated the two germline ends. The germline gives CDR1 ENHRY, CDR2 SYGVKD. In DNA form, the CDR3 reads TGTGCCATCAGTGGGCAGGGAGAGACCCAGTACTTC. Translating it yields CAISGQGETQYF.

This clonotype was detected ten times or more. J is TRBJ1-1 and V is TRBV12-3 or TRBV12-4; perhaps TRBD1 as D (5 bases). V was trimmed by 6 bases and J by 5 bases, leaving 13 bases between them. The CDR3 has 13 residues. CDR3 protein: CASRVGEPTEAFF. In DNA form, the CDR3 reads TGTGCCAGCAGGGTGGGGGAACCTACTGAAGCTTTCTTT.

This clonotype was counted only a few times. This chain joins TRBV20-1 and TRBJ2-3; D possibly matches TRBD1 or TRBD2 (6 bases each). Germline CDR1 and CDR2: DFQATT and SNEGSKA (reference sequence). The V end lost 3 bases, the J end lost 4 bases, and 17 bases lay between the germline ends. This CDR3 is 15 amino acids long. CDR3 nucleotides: TGCAGTGCTAGTTCCTCTGGGGGGCGCGCAGATACGCAGTATTTT. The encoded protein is CSASSSGGRADTQYF.

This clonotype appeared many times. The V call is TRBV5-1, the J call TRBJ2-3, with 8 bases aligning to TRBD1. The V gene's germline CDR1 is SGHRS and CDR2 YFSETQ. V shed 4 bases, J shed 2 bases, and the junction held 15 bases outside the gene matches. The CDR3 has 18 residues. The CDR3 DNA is TGCGCCAGCAGCAGGGGACAGGTAGCGGAACATTACACAGATACGCAGTATTTT. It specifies CASSRGQVAEHYTDTQYF.

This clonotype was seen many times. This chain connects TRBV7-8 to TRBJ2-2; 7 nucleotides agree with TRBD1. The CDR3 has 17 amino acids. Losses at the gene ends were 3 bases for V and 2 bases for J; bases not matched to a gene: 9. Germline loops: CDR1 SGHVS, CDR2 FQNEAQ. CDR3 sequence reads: CASSFRDRPLNTGELFF. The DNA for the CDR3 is TGTGCCAGCAGCTTCCGGGACAGACCCTTAAACACCGGGGAGCTGTTTTTT. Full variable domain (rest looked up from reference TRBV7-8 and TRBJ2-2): GAGVSQSPRYKVAKRGQDVALRCDPISGHVSLFWYQQALGQGPEFLTYFQNEAQLDKSGLPSDRFFAERPEGSVSTLKIQRTQQEDSAVYLCASSFRDRPLNTGELFFGEGSRLTVL.

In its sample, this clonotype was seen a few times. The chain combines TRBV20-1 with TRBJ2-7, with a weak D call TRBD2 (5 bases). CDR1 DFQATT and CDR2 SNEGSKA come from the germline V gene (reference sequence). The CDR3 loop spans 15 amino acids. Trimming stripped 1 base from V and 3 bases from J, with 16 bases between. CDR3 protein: CSARARPRADYEQYF. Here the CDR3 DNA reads TGCAGTGCTAGAGCCCGCCCCCGAGCGGACTACGAGCAGTACTTC.

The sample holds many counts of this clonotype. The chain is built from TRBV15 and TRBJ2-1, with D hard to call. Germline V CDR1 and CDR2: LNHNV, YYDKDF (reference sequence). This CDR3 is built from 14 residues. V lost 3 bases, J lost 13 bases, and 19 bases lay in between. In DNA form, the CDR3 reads TGTGCCACCAGCAGCGTTGGAAGGCCAAGGATCCAGTTCTTC. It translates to CATSSVGRPRIQFF.

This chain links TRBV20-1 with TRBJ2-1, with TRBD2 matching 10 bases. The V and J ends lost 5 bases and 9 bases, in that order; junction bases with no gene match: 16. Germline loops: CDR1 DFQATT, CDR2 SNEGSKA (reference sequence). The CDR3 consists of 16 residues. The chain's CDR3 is CSALRSGRVRGGEQFF. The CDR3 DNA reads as TGCAGTGCTCTCAGGAGCGGGAGGGTCAGGGGCGGTGAGCAGTTCTTC.

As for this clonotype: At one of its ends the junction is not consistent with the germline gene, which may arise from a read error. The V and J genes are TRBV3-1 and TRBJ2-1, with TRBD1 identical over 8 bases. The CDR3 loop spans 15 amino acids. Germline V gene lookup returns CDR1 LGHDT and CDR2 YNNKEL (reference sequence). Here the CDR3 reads CACSLQGVGYNEQFF. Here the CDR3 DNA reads TGTGCCTGCAGCTTACAGGGGGTCGGCTACAATGAGCAGTTCTTC.

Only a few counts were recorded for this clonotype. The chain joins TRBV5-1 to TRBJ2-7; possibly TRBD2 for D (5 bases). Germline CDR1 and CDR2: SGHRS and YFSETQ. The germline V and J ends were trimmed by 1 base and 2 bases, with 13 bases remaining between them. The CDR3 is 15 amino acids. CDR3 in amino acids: CASSLSGKITYEQYF. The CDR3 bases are TGCGCCAGCAGCTTGTCGGGGAAAATAACCTACGAGCAGTACTTC.

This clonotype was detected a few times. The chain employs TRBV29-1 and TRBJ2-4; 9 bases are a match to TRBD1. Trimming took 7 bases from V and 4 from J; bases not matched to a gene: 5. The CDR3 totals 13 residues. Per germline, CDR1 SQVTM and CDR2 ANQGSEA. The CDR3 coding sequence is TGCAGCGGGGCCGGGACAGGGAAAAACATTCAGTACTTC. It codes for CSGAGTGKNIQYF.

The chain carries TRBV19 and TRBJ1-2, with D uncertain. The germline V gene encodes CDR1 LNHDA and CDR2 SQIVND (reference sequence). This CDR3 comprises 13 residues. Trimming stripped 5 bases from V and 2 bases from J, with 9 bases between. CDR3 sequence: CASSGVWNYGYTF. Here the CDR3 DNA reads TGTGCCAGTAGTGGCGTATGGAACTATGGCTACACCTTC.

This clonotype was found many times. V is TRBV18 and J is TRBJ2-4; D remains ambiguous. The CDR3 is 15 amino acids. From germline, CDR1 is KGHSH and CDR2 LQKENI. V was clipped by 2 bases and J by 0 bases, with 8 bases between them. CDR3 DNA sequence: TGTGCCAGCTCACCAGGGATACTAGCCAAAAACATTCAGTACTTC. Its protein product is CASSPGILAKNIQYF.

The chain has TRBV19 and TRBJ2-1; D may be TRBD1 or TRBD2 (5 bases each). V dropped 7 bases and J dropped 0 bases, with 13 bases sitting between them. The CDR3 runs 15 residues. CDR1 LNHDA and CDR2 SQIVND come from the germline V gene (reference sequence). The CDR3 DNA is TGTGCCAGTACCCTGGGGGATAGCTCCTACAATGAGCAGTTCTTC. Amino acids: CASTLGDSSYNEQFF.

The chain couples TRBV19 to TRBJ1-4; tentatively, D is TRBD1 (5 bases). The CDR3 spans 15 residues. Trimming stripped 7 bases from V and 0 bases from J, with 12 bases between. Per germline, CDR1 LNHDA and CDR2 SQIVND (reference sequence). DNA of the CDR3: TGTGCCAGTACGGACCGGGGGGCAACTAATGAAAAACTGTTTTTT. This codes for CASTDRGATNEKLFF.

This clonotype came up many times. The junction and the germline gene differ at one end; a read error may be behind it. CDR3 nucleotide sequence: TGTGCCAGCAGAGAAGCGGGGAGGGCACGGGAGCAGTTCTTC. Amino acids: CASREAGRAREQFF. This chain connects TRBV6-1 to TRBJ2-1, with 7 bases identical to TRBD2. Germline-derived CDR1 and CDR2 are MNHNS and SASEGT. The CDR3 contains 14 residues.

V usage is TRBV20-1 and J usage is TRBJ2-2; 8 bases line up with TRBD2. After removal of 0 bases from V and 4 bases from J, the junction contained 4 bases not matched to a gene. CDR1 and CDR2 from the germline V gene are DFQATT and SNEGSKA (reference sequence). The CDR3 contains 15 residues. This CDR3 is CSAREGGRITGELFF. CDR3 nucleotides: TGCAGTGCTAGAGAGGGCGGGAGGATCACCGGGGAGCTGTTTTTT.

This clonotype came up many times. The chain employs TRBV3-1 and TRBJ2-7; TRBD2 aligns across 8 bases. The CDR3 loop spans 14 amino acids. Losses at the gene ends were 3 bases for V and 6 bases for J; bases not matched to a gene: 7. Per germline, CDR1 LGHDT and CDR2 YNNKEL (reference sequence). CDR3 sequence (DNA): TGTGCCAGCAGCCAGGGACTAGGGCGTTCCGAGCAGTACTTC. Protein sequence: CASSQGLGRSEQYF.

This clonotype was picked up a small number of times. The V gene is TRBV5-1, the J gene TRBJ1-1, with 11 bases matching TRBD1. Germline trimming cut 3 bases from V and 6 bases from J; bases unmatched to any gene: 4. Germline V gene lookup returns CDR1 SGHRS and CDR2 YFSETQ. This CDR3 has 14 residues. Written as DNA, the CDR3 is TGCGCCAGCAGCTCCGGACAGGGGGCCTCTGAAGCTTTCTTT. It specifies CASSSGQGASEAFF.

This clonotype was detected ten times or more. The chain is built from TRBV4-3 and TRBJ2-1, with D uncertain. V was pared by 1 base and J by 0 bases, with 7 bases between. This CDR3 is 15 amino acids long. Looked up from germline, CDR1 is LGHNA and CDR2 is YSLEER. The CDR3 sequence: CASSQVRVSYNEQFF. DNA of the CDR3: TGCGCCAGCAGCCAAGTCCGGGTCTCCTACAATGAGCAGTTCTTC.